These 29 T cell receptor beta chains originate from one sample sequenced in a study of regulatory T cells in long-lasting Graves disease. Construction of TCR beta libraries relied on iRepertoire HTBI primers and on Arm-PCR targeting CDR3 regions. TCRdb processed the multiplex PCR reads anew with MiXCR; each CDR3 protein has one entry. The data hold approximately 390,000 distinct CDR3 sequences, with 15% to 20% observed a single time. The time point: newly diagnosed GD, antithyroid drugs for less than 3 months. Scientists built the TCR library using RNA that was extracted from PBMCs. The same specimen was also included in a second study, on T cells in Graves' hyperthyroidism and ophthalmopathy.

This specimen was peripheral blood mononuclear cells (PBMCs), taken at new diagnosis, from a patient treated with antithyroid drugs. The source of these receptors is a woman between 18 and 29 years old with Graves disease.

This clonotype was seen only a few times. One end of the junction does not line up with germline, which may come from a read error. The J gene is TRBJ2-5, the V gene TRBV20-1; perhaps TRBD2 as D (6 bases). This CDR3 region has 11 residues. Germline lookup yields CDR1 DFQATT and CDR2 SNEGSKA (reference sequence). CDR3 sequence (DNA): TGCAGTGCTAGAGAGGGAGGTAGTCGAGTCTTC. It encodes CSAREGGSRVF.

The chain joins TRBV5-1 to TRBJ1-4; 8 bases are shared with TRBD1. The CDR3 is 16 residues long. V was clipped by 3 bases and J by 4 bases; unmatched bases: 8. Germline loops: CDR1 SGHRS, CDR2 YFSETQ. The CDR3 protein is CASSSRTGRDNEKLFF. The CDR3 DNA reads TGCGCCAGCAGCTCCAGGACAGGGAGGGATAATGAAAAACTGTTTTTT.

Note on this clonotype: A single base is all that separates this from a far larger clone, so a read error is likely. The V and J genes are TRBV3-1 and TRBJ2-1; no reliable D call. The CDR3 is 12 amino acids. Trimming stripped 5 bases from V and 13 bases from J, with 15 bases between. From germline, CDR1 is LGHDT and CDR2 YNNKEL (reference sequence). The CDR3 spells CASSDEPATQFF. CDR3 sequence (DNA): TGTGCCAGCAGCGATGAACCGGCAACCCAGTTCTTC.

This clonotype was seen ten or more times. This chain joins TRBV11-2 and TRBJ1-1; D is unclear. The V and J ends lost 1 base and 5 bases respectively, with 8 bases between them. The CDR3 is 13 amino acids. Germline V lookup: CDR1 SGHAT, CDR2 FQNNGV. CDR3 region: CASSLVGLTEAFF. DNA for the CDR3: TGTGCCAGCAGCTTAGTCGGTTTGACTGAAGCTTTCTTT.

This clonotype was detected ten times or more. The chain recombines TRBV18 with TRBJ1-1; D is unclear. Germline CDR1 reads KGHSH; CDR2 reads LQKENI. CDR3 size: 17 residues. Trimming pared 1 base from V and 1 base from J, leaving 16 bases between. This CDR3 reads CASSPQVLGLANTEAFF. In DNA, the CDR3 is TGTGCCAGCTCACCACAGGTCCTCGGGCTGGCGAACACTGAAGCTTTCTTT.

About this clonotype itself: It may be a read error: a sequence one base away is much more abundant. This chain uses TRBV20-1 with TRBJ1-2; the D is unclear. The CDR3 is made up of 13 amino acids. From germline, CDR1 is DFQATT and CDR2 SNEGSKA (reference sequence). CDR3 loop: CSAPDSDGYGYAF. In nucleotides, the CDR3 is TGCAGTGCTCCCGACTCGGACGGTTATGGCTACGCCTTC.

This clonotype has ten or more counts. The V gene is TRBV18, the J gene TRBJ2-1, with D hard to call. Germline V gene sequence: CDR1 KGHSH, CDR2 LQKENI. CDR3 size: 12 residues. Trimming stripped 3 bases from V and 4 bases from J, with 4 bases between. CDR3 in amino acids: CASSPTYNEQFF. CDR3 nucleotide sequence: TGTGCCAGCTCACCGACTTACAATGAGCAGTTCTTC. Full variable domain (outside the CDR3, taken from reference TRBV18 and TRBJ2-1): NAGVMQNPRHLVRRRGQEARLRCSPMKGHSHVYWYRQLPEEGLKFMVYLQKENIIDESGMPKERFSAEFPKEGPSILRIQQVVRGDSAAYFCASSPTYNEQFFGPGTRLTVL.

This clonotype was recorded a few times. This may arise from a read error, as a much more abundant clone is one base away. In nucleotides, the CDR3 is TGTGCCAGCAGCGTCGTAGGGGGAGAGGCCCAGTACTTC. This codes for CASSVVGGEAQYF. The chain employs TRBV12-3 or TRBV12-4 and TRBJ2-5; D may be TRBD1 (6 bases). This CDR3 is 13 amino acids long.

The sample holds many counts of this clonotype. The chain couples TRBV28 to TRBJ1-2; 7 positions agree with TRBD1. The CDR3 totals 14 residues. The germline CDR1 and CDR2 sequences are MDHEN and SYDVKM. The trim removed 9 bases at V and 3 bases at J, leaving 10 bases unmatched. Here the CDR3 reads CASTRDSNYYGYTF. CDR3 DNA: TGTGCCAGTACCCGGGACAGCAATTACTATGGCTACACCTTC.

About this clonotype itself: This sequence may be a read error, since a much larger clone differs from it by one base. The chain links TRBV7-8 to TRBJ2-1, with a weak D call TRBD1 (5 bases). Germline CDR1 SGHVS, CDR2 FQNEAQ. CDR3 size: 16 residues. V lost 8 bases and J lost 0, with 17 bases in between. The CDR3 DNA is TGTGCCAGCTGCTCCATAACAGGCAACTCCTACAATGAGCAGTTCTTC. Its translation: CASCSITGNSYNEQFF.

This clonotype was observed at least ten times. The chain couples TRBV24-1 to TRBJ2-1, with 12 nucleotides matching TRBD2. V trimming: 6 bases; J trimming: 6 bases; junction bases outside the gene matches: 8. Germline CDR1 reads KGHDR; CDR2 reads SFDVKD. This CDR3 has 16 residues. The DNA of the CDR3 is TGTGCCACCAGTCCCCGACTAGCGGGAGAAGGCAATGAGCAGTTCTTC. Encoded protein: CATSPRLAGEGNEQFF.

This clonotype has a handful of counts. The rearrangement uses TRBV20-1 and TRBJ2-7; 8 bases agree with TRBD2. Looked up from germline, CDR1 is DFQATT and CDR2 is SNEGSKA (reference sequence). This CDR3 is 15 amino acids long. V shed 5 bases, J shed 0 bases, and the junction held 9 bases outside the gene matches. Written as DNA, the CDR3 is TGCAGTGCTCCCAGGAGCGGGGGAGACTCCTACGAGCAGTACTTC. It translates to CSAPRSGGDSYEQYF.

The sample holds a few counts of this clonotype. This chain uses TRBV7-6 with TRBJ2-7; 8 bases are shared with TRBD1. After removal of 0 bases from V and 1 base from J, the junction contained 8 bases not matched to a gene. The CDR3 extends over 17 amino acids. Germline CDR1 SGHVS, CDR2 FNYEAQ. CDR3 protein: CASSLAVDRERSYEQYF. DNA of the CDR3: TGTGCCAGCAGCTTAGCTGTGGACAGGGAAAGGTCCTACGAGCAGTACTTC.

The rearrangement uses TRBV18 and TRBJ1-1, with 9 positions matching TRBD1. Losses at the gene ends were 4 bases for V and 10 bases for J; bases not matched to a gene: 13. CDR3 length: 15 residues. Germline assignment: CDR1 KGHSH and CDR2 LQKENI. CDR3 amino acids: CASSRPGQGPLGAFF. The CDR3 DNA reads TGTGCCAGCTCACGGCCGGGACAGGGCCCTTTGGGAGCTTTCTTT.

This clonotype occurred many times. The V and J genes are TRBV7-8 and TRBJ2-1; the match to TRBD1 covers 10 bases. The length of the CDR3 is 17 residues. J lost 4 bases, V lost 5 bases, and 11 bases had no gene match. Per germline, CDR1 SGHVS and CDR2 FQNEAQ. The CDR3 sequence is CASSIPRTGGGYNEQFF. The CDR3 region has the DNA TGTGCCAGCAGCATACCAAGGACAGGGGGAGGGTACAATGAGCAGTTCTTC.

Ten or more counts support this clonotype. The chain combines TRBV4-1 with TRBJ2-7, with D possibly matching TRBD2 (5 bases). This CDR3 has 14 amino acids. CDR1 is MGHRA, CDR2 YSYEKL, per germline. Trimming took 1 base from V and 4 from J, leaving 11 bases between them. CDR3 residues: CASSQGVPGYEQYF. The CDR3 DNA sequence: TGCGCCAGCAGCCAAGGGGTACCGGGATACGAGCAGTACTTC.

This clonotype was seen many times. The gene calls are TRBV6-5 and TRBJ2-7; D unresolved. V shed 0 bases and J shed 0 bases, with 15 bases lying between them. This CDR3 comprises 17 residues. Germline V lookup: CDR1 MNHEY, CDR2 SVGAGI. CDR3 bases: TGTGCCAGCAGTTACTCTAGTTACCGGATCCCCTCCTACGAGCAGTACTTC. It translates to CASSYSSYRIPSYEQYF.

In this sample, this clonotype turned up a few times. The V and J genes are TRBV30 and TRBJ2-2, with TRBD1 matching over 7 bases. Per germline, CDR1 GTSNPN and CDR2 SVGIG (reference sequence). Trimming at V came to 0 bases and at J to 3 bases, leaving 4 bases not matched to a gene. The length of the CDR3 is 15 residues. The CDR3 region has the DNA TGTGCCTGGAGTGTACAGGGGCCTCACACCGGGGAGCTGTTTTTT. Its translation: CAWSVQGPHTGELFF. Full variable domain (missing parts from reference TRBV30 and TRBJ2-2): SQTIHQWPATLVQPVGSPLSLECTVEGTSNPNLYWYRQAAGRGLQLLFYSVGIGQISSEVPQNLSASRPQDRQFILSSKKLLLSDSGFYLCAWSVQGPHTGELFFGEGSRLTVL.

The gene calls are TRBV28 and TRBJ2-2; no clear D gene. The CDR3 length is 14 residues. Per germline, CDR1 MDHEN and CDR2 SYDVKM. Deletions cut 5 bases from V and 5 bases from J, with 12 bases between. The CDR3 nucleotides are TGTGCCAGCAGTCCCGCTCCTCTAACCGGGGAGCTGTTTTTT. Protein product: CASSPAPLTGELFF.

At least ten counts were recorded for this clonotype. The chain combines TRBV3-1 with TRBJ2-1; 15 bases match TRBD2. This CDR3 region has 18 residues. V shed 4 bases, J shed 7 bases, and the junction held 11 bases outside the gene matches. The V gene's germline CDR1 is LGHDT and CDR2 YNNKEL (reference sequence). CDR3 in DNA: TGTGCCAGCAGCCCTAGGACTAGCGGGAGGGCCACGGGGAATGAGCAGTTCTTC. As protein: CASSPRTSGRATGNEQFF.

This clonotype has ten or more counts. This chain joins TRBV2 and TRBJ2-3; D might be TRBD1 (5 bases). Germline V CDR1 and CDR2: SNHLY, FYNNEI. This CDR3 has 14 residues. Trimming cost V 5 bases and J 2 bases, with 11 bases left between them. DNA for the CDR3: TGTGCCAGCAGTCTCCGACAGTTCACAGATACGCAGTATTTT. Amino acids: CASSLRQFTDTQYF.

This clonotype was counted at least ten times. This sequence joins TRBV7-9 and TRBJ1-5; maybe TRBD1 (6 bases). The germline V gene has CDR1 SEHNR and CDR2 FQNEAQ (reference sequence). V lost 1 base and J lost 0, with 13 bases in between. CDR3 length equals 17 residues. CDR3 in DNA: TGTGCCAGCAGCTTAGTACAGGGAGGCCATAGCAATCAGCCCCAGCATTTT. It encodes CASSLVQGGHSNQPQHF.

The rearrangement joins TRBV11-2 to TRBJ2-1; D remains ambiguous. The ends were cut back, 0 bases at V and 11 bases at J, with 14 bases in the middle. CDR3 length: 14 residues. The germline gives CDR1 SGHAT, CDR2 FQNNGV. This CDR3 reads CASSLDPRPPKQFF. The DNA of the CDR3 is TGTGCCAGCAGCTTAGACCCGAGGCCCCCCAAGCAGTTCTTC. The full variable domain, completed using reference TRBV11-2 and TRBJ2-1, is EAGVAQSPRYKIIEKRQSVAFWCNPISGHATLYWYQQILGQGPKLLIQFQNNGVVDDSQLPKDRFSAERLKGVDSTLKIQPAKLEDSAVYLCASSLDPRPPKQFFGPGTRLTVL.

This clonotype was counted a few times. This chain connects TRBV12-3 or TRBV12-4 to TRBJ1-4, with D maybe TRBD1 (5 bases). V shed 6 bases and J shed 2 bases, with 13 bases lying between them. The CDR3 covers 15 residues. The CDR3 DNA reads TGTGCCAGCAGCCCCGGGGGTGGGACTAATGAAAAACTGTTTTTT. It encodes CASSPGGGTNEKLFF.

There are many counts of this clonotype. This chain connects TRBV6-5 to TRBJ2-2, with D possibly TRBD2 on 5 matching bases. The CDR3 is 17 amino acids. V gave up 0 bases and J gave up 6 bases, with 17 bases separating them. Germline CDR1 MNHEY, CDR2 SVGAGI. The CDR3 sequence: CASSYSIREGQAGELFF. CDR3 nucleotides: TGTGCCAGCAGTTACTCGATTCGAGAGGGTCAGGCCGGGGAGCTGTTTTTT.

This clonotype was recorded at least ten times. The chain is built from TRBV3-1 and TRBJ2-5; the D is unclear. The CDR3 contains 13 residues. CDR1 is LGHDT and CDR2 is YNNKEL in the germline V gene (reference sequence). Deletions cut 4 bases from V and 4 bases from J, with 10 bases between. The CDR3 sequence: CASSPQRGETQYF. In DNA form, the CDR3 reads TGTGCCAGCAGCCCTCAACGTGGAGAGACCCAGTACTTC.

J is TRBJ2-2 and V is TRBV25-1; the D gene is possibly TRBD2 (5 bases). Per the germline V gene, CDR1 is MGHDK and CDR2 is SYGVNS. This CDR3 has 15 amino acids. V was shortened by 5 bases and J by 7 bases, with 17 bases between the two germline ends. CDR3 amino acids: CASSTPRARLGELFF. In nucleotides, the CDR3 is TGTGCCAGCAGTACACCGAGGGCTCGGCTCGGGGAGCTGTTTTTT.

This clonotype has ten or more counts. The chain carries TRBV6-1 and TRBJ1-3; TRBD1 matches at 7 bases. From germline, CDR1 is MNHNS and CDR2 SASEGT. The V segment lost 1 base and the J segment 7 bases; nucleotides outside the gene matches: 7. The CDR3 runs 15 residues. CDR3 sequence: CASSEGAGQVNTIYF. DNA of the CDR3: TGTGCCAGCAGTGAAGGGGCCGGACAGGTCAACACCATATATTTT.

This clonotype was found many times. The gene calls are TRBV7-8 and TRBJ2-5; D might be TRBD1 or TRBD2, each matching 5 bases. The CDR3 runs 15 residues. CDR1 is SGHVS and CDR2 is FQNEAQ in the germline V gene. The ends were cut back, 3 bases at V and 5 bases at J, with 16 bases in the middle. The CDR3 spells CASSFGTPTGETQYF. CDR3 sequence (DNA): TGTGCCAGCAGCTTCGGGACCCCCACGGGGGAGACCCAGTACTTC.